This T cell receptor beta chain was identified during a study of T cell changes during pregnancy in multiple sclerosis. The assay was immunoSEQ multiplex PCR, and TCRdb's table has in-frame clones only and misses some. The sample lists about 40,000 clones, around 93% occurring once. Germline CDR1 reads SGHVS; CDR2 reads FNYEAQ. The CDR3 loop spans 15 amino acids. V lost 0 bases and J 3 bases, leaving 11 bases between the germline ends. V is TRBV7-6 and J is TRBJ2-5; D perhaps matches TRBD2 (6 bases). The source was CD4+ T cells from peripheral blood mononuclear cells, collected after pregnancy. This TCR came from a female donor with multiple sclerosis, enrolled in a pregnancy study. The CDR3 loop reads CASSLAASAKETQYF. In DNA, the CDR3 is TGTGCCAGCAGCTTAGCCGCTAGCGCGAAAGAGACCCAGTACTTC.